A selection of T cell receptor beta chains follows, all from one sample in a study of cytomegalovirus exposure and HLA in healthy donors. The assay was immunoSEQ multiplex PCR, and TCRdb's table has in-frame clones only and misses some. Counted here are about 63,000 clones, about 89% occurring once; the ten biggest clones make up around 1.3%. The sample taken for sequencing was PBMCs. These receptors all come from a woman younger than 30 in good health and CMV-seronegative. The CDR3 runs from the conserved cysteine through the conserved F or W. The D gene is left open where the match is weak. A row's size may be missing; if present it is once, few, many or a size class.

j_call clone_size d_call v_call cdr3_nt cdr3_aa
TRBJ1-3 NA NA TRBV30 TGTGCCTGGAGTGTTGGGGAGCTCGGAAACACCATATATTTT CAWSVGELGNTIYF
TRBJ2-1 once NA TRBV28 TGTGCCAGCAGTTTGATGGGTCAGGGGTTCTACAATGAGCAGTTCTTC CASSLMGQGFYNEQFF
TRBJ2-1 NA TRBD2 TRBV9 TGTGCCAGCAGCGTAGGGACTAGCGGGAGTATGGGCTCCTACAATGAGCAGTTCTTC CASSVGTSGSMGSYNEQFF
TRBJ1-1 NA NA TRBV6-5 TGTGCCAGCAGAACGGTCTTGAACACTGAAGCTTTCTTT CASRTVLNTEAFF
TRBJ1-1 NA NA TRBV7-9 TGTGCCAGCAGCTTAGACAGAACATTAATGAACACTGAAGCTTTCTTT CASSLDRTLMNTEAFF
TRBJ1-5 NA NA TRBV7-9 TGTGCCAGCAGCCAGGGTATCGATCAGCCCCAGCATTTT CASSQGIDQPQHF
TRBJ2-3 NA TRBD2 TRBV5-3 TGTGCCAGAAGCAACTTCCTAGCGGGAGGAAATACAGATACGCAGTATTTT CARSNFLAGGNTDTQYF
TRBJ1-2 few NA TRBV6-6 TGTGCCAGCAAGACACCGAACTATGGCTACACCTTC CASKTPNYGYTF
TRBJ1-1 NA NA TRBV5-6 TGTGCCAGCAGCTTGGATCTCGGGAGAAGCTCAGCTTTCTTT CASSLDLGRSSAFF
TRBJ2-5 NA TRBD1 TRBV7-2 TGTGCCAGCAGCAAGGGACAGGGGGTTGGGGAGACCCAGTACTTC CASSKGQGVGETQYF
TRBJ2-1 NA NA TRBV6-6 TGTGCCAGCAGTTACCCCACGTCAGGCATTCCTGAGCAGTTCTTC CASSYPTSGIPEQFF
TRBJ1-1 NA NA TRBV7-2 TGTGCCAGCAGCTTTTATTCAGGGAACACTGAAGCTTTCTTT CASSFYSGNTEAFF
TRBJ1-1 NA NA TRBV28 TGTGCCAGCAGTTTTGGAGGTGATCTTGGCTTCTTT CASSFGGDLGFF
TRBJ2-5 NA NA TRBV30 TGTGCCTGGAGTGTCACCGGGGGAGAGACCCAGTACTTC CAWSVTGGETQYF
TRBJ1-1 NA NA TRBV5-6 TGTGCCAGCAGCTTTAGGGTAGGGGGCACTGAAGCTTTCTTT CASSFRVGGTEAFF
TRBJ2-1 NA TRBD1 TRBV2 TGTGCCAGCAGAGGGACAGGGTACAATGAGCAGTTCTTC CASRGTGYNEQFF
TRBJ1-3 NA NA TRBV19 TGTGCCAGTAGTATCCGGGGAACTGGAAACACCATATATTTT CASSIRGTGNTIYF
TRBJ1-2 once TRBD1 TRBV6-1 TGTGCCAGCAGTTTTTCCGGGACAGGGGGCGATGGCTACACCTTC CASSFSGTGGDGYTF
TRBJ1-1 NA NA TRBV7-9 TGTGCCAGCAGCCCCGGAAGGGGTGGGATGAACACTGAAGCTTTCTTT CASSPGRGGMNTEAFF
TRBJ1-2 NA TRBD1 TRBV19 TGTGCCAGTAGTTGGGACAGCCTACTTGACTATGGCTACACCTTC CASSWDSLLDYGYTF
TRBJ2-7 NA TRBD2 TRBV11-2 TGTGCCAGCAGCTTATTTTATCCTAGCGGGGGATACGAGCAGTACTTC CASSLFYPSGGYEQYF
TRBJ2-1 NA TRBD2 TRBV2 TGTGCCAGCAGGGGCCGGGGGAGCGGGAGTACGAATGAGCAGTTCTTC CASRGRGSGSTNEQFF
TRBJ1-2 NA TRBD1 TRBV29-1 TGCAGCGTTGTGGGACAGGGCGGCGGCTACACCTTC CSVVGQGGGYTF
TRBJ2-2 NA NA TRBV7-2 TGTGCCAGCAGCTCCGACTTGGTAGTGCTGTTTTTT CASSSDLVVLFF
TRBJ2-7 NA NA TRBV5-1 TGCGCCAGCAGTCCTCGGGGGGCTTCCTACGAGCAGTACTTC CASSPRGASYEQYF
TRBJ1-2 NA TRBD1 TRBV7-2 TGTGCCAGCAGCCACGGGGACAGGGGGCAAAACTATGGCTACACCTTC CASSHGDRGQNYGYTF
TRBJ2-2 NA NA TRBV11-2 TGTGCCAGCAGCTTACTAGCGCACACCGGGGAGCTGTTTTTT CASSLLAHTGELFF
TRBJ1-1 few NA TRBV2 TGTGCCAGCAGCCCCACAACAATGAACACTGAAGCTTTCTTT CASSPTTMNTEAFF
TRBJ2-2 NA NA TRBV29-1 TGCAGCGTTTCTCAGCGGACCGGGGAGCTGTTTTTT CSVSQRTGELFF
TRBJ2-7 NA NA TRBV5-4 TGTGCCAGCAGTCGGGACTCAAAGGGGGAGGGGTACTTC CASSRDSKGEGYF
TRBJ2-7 NA NA TRBV6-5 TGTGCCAGCAGTGAAGCCGGCCAGAGCGTGCAGTACTTC CASSEAGQSVQYF
TRBJ2-2 NA TRBD2 TRBV5-1 TGCGCCAGCAGCTTGGCGCGGACTAGCGACGGGGAGCTGTTTTTT CASSLARTSDGELFF
TRBJ2-7 once NA TRBV27 TGTGCCAGCAGTTTAAAGTACTCTTCATCGTACGAGCAGTACTTC CASSLKYSSSYEQYF
TRBJ2-5 NA NA TRBV11-3 TGTGCCAGCAGCTTAGGTGGACACGAGCAAGAGACCCAGTACTTC CASSLGGHEQETQYF
TRBJ2-3 NA TRBD2 TRBV14 TGTGCCAGCAGTCCACGGGGCGGGGGACCAGATACGCAGTATTTT CASSPRGGGPDTQYF
TRBJ2-7 NA NA TRBV27 TGTGCCAGCAGTTTATGGGCCGGTCGACCCATTTTC CASSLWAGRPIF
TRBJ2-7 NA NA TRBV7-2 TGTGCCAGCAGCTTAGCGGACGGGAGTGTTTCCGAGCAGTACTTC CASSLADGSVSEQYF
TRBJ1-5 NA TRBD1 TRBV19 TGTGCCAGTAGTACAGACAGGGGTGGTCGTCAGCCCCAGCATTTT CASSTDRGGRQPQHF
TRBJ1-6 NA TRBD1 TRBV15 TGTGCCACCAGCTTTCTCCGGGACAGGAGAGCACCCCTCCACTTT CATSFLRDRRAPLHF
TRBJ1-5 NA NA TRBV5-6 TGTGCCAGCAGCTTGTCTTATCGCCGGGGGATCTATCAGCCCCAGCATTTT CASSLSYRRGIYQPQHF
TRBJ2-5 NA TRBD2 TRBV7-9 TGTGCCAGCAGTCGGACTAGAGAAGAGACCCAGTACTTC CASSRTREETQYF
TRBJ2-5 NA NA TRBV28 TGTGCCAGCAGTTCCCAGGGAACAGAGACCCAGTACTTC CASSSQGTETQYF
TRBJ2-5 few TRBD2 TRBV29-1 TGCAGCGCCCCCGCTACTAGCGGGCAAGAGACCCAGTACTTC CSAPATSGQETQYF
TRBJ2-2 NA NA TRBV5-1 TGCGCCAGCAGCTTGGTTCTTGGGGGCGGCGGGGAGCTGTTTTTT CASSLVLGGGGELFF
TRBJ2-7 few TRBD2 TRBV4-1 TGCGCCAGCAGCCAAACCGGGACTAGCGACTACGAGCAGTACTTC CASSQTGTSDYEQYF
TRBJ2-1 NA TRBD1 TRBV11-2 TGTGCCAGCAGCTTAGATATGGCAGGGGGACGTGAGCAGTTCTTC CASSLDMAGGREQFF